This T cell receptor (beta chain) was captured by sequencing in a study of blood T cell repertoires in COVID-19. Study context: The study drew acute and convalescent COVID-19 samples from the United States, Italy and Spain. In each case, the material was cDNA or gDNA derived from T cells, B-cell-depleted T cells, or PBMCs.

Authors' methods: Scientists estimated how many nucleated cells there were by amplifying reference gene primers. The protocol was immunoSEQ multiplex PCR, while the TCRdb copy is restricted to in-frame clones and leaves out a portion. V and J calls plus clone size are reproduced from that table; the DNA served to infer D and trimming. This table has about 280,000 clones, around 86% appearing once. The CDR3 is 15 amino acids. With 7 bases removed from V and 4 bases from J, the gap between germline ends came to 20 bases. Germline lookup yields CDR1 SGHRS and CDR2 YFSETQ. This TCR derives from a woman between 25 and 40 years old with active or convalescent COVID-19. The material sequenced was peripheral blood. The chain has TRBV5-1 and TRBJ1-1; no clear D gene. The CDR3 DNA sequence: TGCGCCAGCCGGGATGGGCGGGGTACGGGCACTGAAGCTTTCTTT. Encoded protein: CASRDGRGTGTEAFF.